The rows below give T cell receptor beta chains drawn from one sample of a study of cytomegalovirus exposure and HLA in healthy donors. Method: immunoSEQ multiplex PCR; TCRdb's copy keeps in-frame clones and lacks some. The sample lists 100,000 or so clones; about three quarters were seen once. The specimen was PBMCs. The source is a man younger than 40 in good health and CMV-seropositive. The CDR3 runs from the conserved cysteine through the conserved F or W. The D gene is left open where the match is weak. Clone size is stated in some rows and not others, as once, few, many or a class when expanded.

cdr3_aa cdr3_nt v_call d_call j_call clone_size
CAWNPGGGWAFF TGTGCCTGGAATCCAGGGGGCGGTTGGGCTTTCTTT TRBV30 TRBD1 TRBJ1-1 .
CASSWDRQSENTIYF TGTGCCAGCAGCTGGGACAGGCAGTCGGAAAACACCATATATTTT TRBV7-2 TRBD1 TRBJ1-3 few
CASGLMTGGYEQYF TGTGCCAGCGGCTTAATGACAGGGGGGTACGAGCAGTACTTC TRBV7-2 TRBD1 TRBJ2-7 .
CASSLQSLGAEQFF TGCGCCAGCAGCTTGCAGTCACTTGGGGCTGAGCAGTTCTTC TRBV5-1 . TRBJ2-1 .
CASSQVWRDQETQYF TGCGCCAGCAGCCAAGTCTGGAGGGACCAAGAGACCCAGTACTTC TRBV4-3 . TRBJ2-5 few
CASSPEADYYGYTF TGTGCCAGCTCACCAGAAGCAGACTACTATGGCTACACCTTC TRBV18 . TRBJ1-2 .
CASRGTGSNQPQHF TGTGCCAGTCGGGGGACGGGAAGCAATCAGCCCCAGCATTTT TRBV2 . TRBJ1-5 .
CASRQGAGNEQFF TGTGCCAGCAGGCAGGGGGCAGGAAATGAGCAGTTCTTC TRBV6-5 TRBD1 TRBJ2-1 .
CASSRGGQDTEAFF TGCGCCAGCAGCCGCGGAGGGCAGGACACTGAAGCTTTCTTT TRBV5-1 . TRBJ1-1 .
CASSPAMRGSYGYTF TGCGCCAGCAGCCCGGCGATGAGAGGGAGCTATGGCTACACCTTC TRBV5-1 . TRBJ1-2 once
CASRTGLETQYF TGTGCCAGCAGGACAGGGTTAGAGACCCAGTACTTC TRBV6-6 TRBD1 TRBJ2-5 .